One and the same sample provided the 8 T cell receptor beta chains below, sequenced in a study of blood T cells in healthy people across ages (dated by TCRdb to between 2014 and 2017). To prepare the library, 5' RACE was applied. Sequencing was performed on an Illumina HiSeq 2500. A second PCR of 7 to 11 cycles was performed with a sample-barcoded 5' primer and a J-beta primer mix. TCRdb cleaned the public reads at Q25 with fastp, built clones with MiXCR and kept in-frame beta chains. Here each entry gathers all rows of one CDR3 protein and keeps the most common genes and DNA. This sample gives roughly 1,800,000 distinct CDR3 sequences in total; approximately 50% of them show up just once. The ten biggest clones cover less than 2.5% of the sample. Sequencing was done on a sample of blood. These receptors were collected from a woman between 40 and 55 years old in good health.

This chain links TRBV6-2 or TRBV6-3 with TRBJ2-2; perhaps TRBD1 as D (5 bases). Trimming shortened V by 2 bases and J by 8 bases, and 12 bases separated the two germline ends. The CDR3 contains 14 residues. Germline CDR1 reads MNHEY; CDR2 reads SVGEGT. CDR3 loop: CASSYTDIRGELFF. The CDR3 DNA follows: TGTGCCAGCAGTTACACGGACATAAGGGGGGAGCTGTTTTTT.

The chain recombines TRBV5-6 with TRBJ2-5; D might be TRBD1 or TRBD2, each matching 5 bases. Germline values: CDR1 SGHDT, CDR2 YYEEEE. V lost 6 bases and J 3 bases, leaving 21 bases between the germline ends. The CDR3 covers 16 residues. The CDR3 DNA reads as TGTGCCAGCACCGAGGGGACGTTAACCTACAAAGAGACCCAGTACTTC. Protein: CASTEGTLTYKETQYF.

The chain uses TRBV28 and TRBJ2-7, with D possibly TRBD1 on 7 matching bases. This CDR3 is built from 14 residues. The V end was cut by 7 bases, the J end by 4 bases, with 17 bases between. Germline CDR1 reads MDHEN; CDR2 reads SYDVKM. Here the CDR3 reads CASKNKGAGYEQYF. CDR3 coding DNA: TGTGCCAGCAAAAACAAGGGGGCGGGGTACGAGCAGTACTTC.

This clonotype turned up a few times. This rearrangement joins TRBV24-1 to TRBJ2-1; 10 bases are shared with TRBD2. Germline CDR1 reads KGHDR; CDR2 reads SFDVKD. The CDR3 is 16 amino acids. The trim removed 0 bases at V and 4 bases at J, leaving 2 bases unmatched. The CDR3 DNA reads as TGTGCCACCAGTGATTTGCCTAGCGGGGGTTACAATGAGCAGTTCTTC. This codes for CATSDLPSGGYNEQFF.

This clonotype is a singleton in its sample. The chain carries TRBV18 and TRBJ1-2; no reliable D call. This CDR3 contains 15 residues. V lost 1 base and J 4 bases, leaving 13 bases between the germline ends. In germline, CDR1 is KGHSH, CDR2 LQKENI. This CDR3 reads CASSPRSGVGYGYTF. In DNA form, the CDR3 reads TGTGCCAGCTCACCACGTTCCGGGGTCGGCTATGGCTACACCTTC.

The CDR3 region is CSDGGAGDGYTF. As DNA, the CDR3 is TGCAGCGATGGGGGGGCGGGGGATGGCTACACCTTC. This rearrangement joins TRBV29-1 to TRBJ1-2; D is possibly TRBD1 (6 bases). Per the germline V gene, CDR1 is SQVTM and CDR2 is ANQGSEA. Trimming stripped 7 bases from V and 6 bases from J, with 15 bases between. This CDR3 region has 12 residues.

The chain has TRBV11-2 and TRBJ2-3; the D gene is possibly TRBD1 (5 bases). CDR1 is SGHAT, CDR2 FQNNGV, per germline. This CDR3 has 16 amino acids. Trimming stripped 1 base from V and 4 bases from J, with 15 bases between. The CDR3 protein is CASSLVSGLGADTQYF. CDR3 sequence (DNA): TGTGCCAGCAGCTTAGTGTCTGGCTTAGGGGCAGATACGCAGTATTTT.

CDR3 in DNA: TGTGCCAGCAGCTGGGCAGGGGGCCCCTACGAGCAGTACTTC. It translates to CASSWAGGPYEQYF. This chain uses TRBV7-2 with TRBJ2-5; 8 positions match TRBD1. The better agreement between TRBJ2-7 and the DNA end casts doubt on the J call. This CDR3 is 14 amino acids long. Germline CDR1 and CDR2: SGHTA and FQGNSA.